This T cell receptor (beta chain) is from a study of post-analysis software for immune sequencing data. Study-wide results and limits: Elevated frequency relative to controls characterized four to six TRBV segments in patients, TRBV5-6, TRBV5-1 and TRBV20-1 among them.

Unique molecular identifiers tagged the TCR beta cDNA libraries. TCRdb recomputed calls from the PCR reads with MiXCR, one row per CDR3 protein. The sample shows roughly 800,000 distinct CDR3 sequences, about 57% of them seen only once. The CDR3 is 13 amino acids. V was pared by 5 bases and J by 6 bases, with 14 bases between. Germline lookup yields CDR1 LNHNV and CDR2 YYDKDF (reference sequence). Details on this clonotype: What it binds is unknown.

The sequenced sample consisted of blood. The receptor's source is a girl between 10 and 17 years old with multiple sclerosis. V and J are TRBV15 and TRBJ2-7; D could derive from TRBD1 or TRBD2 (5 bases each). CDR3 DNA sequence: TGTGCCACCAGCCGGGGCGTCCAGGGCGAGCAGTACTTC. Translating gives CATSRGVQGEQYF.